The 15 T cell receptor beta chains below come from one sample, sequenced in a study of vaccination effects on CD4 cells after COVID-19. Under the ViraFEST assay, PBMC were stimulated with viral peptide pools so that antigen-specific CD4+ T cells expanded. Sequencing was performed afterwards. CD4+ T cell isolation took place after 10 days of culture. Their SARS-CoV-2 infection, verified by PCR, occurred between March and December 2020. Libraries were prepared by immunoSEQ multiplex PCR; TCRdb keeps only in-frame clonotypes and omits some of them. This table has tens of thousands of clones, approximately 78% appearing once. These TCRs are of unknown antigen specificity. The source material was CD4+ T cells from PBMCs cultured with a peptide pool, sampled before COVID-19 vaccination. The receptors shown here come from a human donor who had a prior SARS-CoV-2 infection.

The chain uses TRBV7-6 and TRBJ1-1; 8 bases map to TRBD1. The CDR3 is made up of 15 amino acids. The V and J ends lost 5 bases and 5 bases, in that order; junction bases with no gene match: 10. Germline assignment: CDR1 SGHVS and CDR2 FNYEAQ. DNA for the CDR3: TGTGCCAGCAGCGATCCGTACAGGGGGATTACTGAAGCTTTCTTT. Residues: CASSDPYRGITEAFF.

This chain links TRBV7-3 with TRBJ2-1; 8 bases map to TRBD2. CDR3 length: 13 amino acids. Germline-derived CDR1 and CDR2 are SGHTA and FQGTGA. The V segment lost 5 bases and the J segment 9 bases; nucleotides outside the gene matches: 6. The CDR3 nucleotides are TGTGCCAGCAGCCCCAGGACTAGCCTTGAGCAGTTCTTC. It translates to CASSPRTSLEQFF.

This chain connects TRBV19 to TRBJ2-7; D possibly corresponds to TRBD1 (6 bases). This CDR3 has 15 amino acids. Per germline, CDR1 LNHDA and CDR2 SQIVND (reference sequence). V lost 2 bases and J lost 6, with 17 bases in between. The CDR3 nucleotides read TGTGCCAGTAGTATACCCCCCGACAGGCCCTGCGAGCAGTACTTC. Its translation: CASSIPPDRPCEQYF.

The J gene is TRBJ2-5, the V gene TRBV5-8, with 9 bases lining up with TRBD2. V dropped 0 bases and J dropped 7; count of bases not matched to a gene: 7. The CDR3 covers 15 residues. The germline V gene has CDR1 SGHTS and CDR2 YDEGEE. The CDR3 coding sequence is TGTGCCAGCAGCTTGGGACTAGCGGCCGGAGGGACCCAGTACTTC. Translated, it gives CASSLGLAAGGTQYF.

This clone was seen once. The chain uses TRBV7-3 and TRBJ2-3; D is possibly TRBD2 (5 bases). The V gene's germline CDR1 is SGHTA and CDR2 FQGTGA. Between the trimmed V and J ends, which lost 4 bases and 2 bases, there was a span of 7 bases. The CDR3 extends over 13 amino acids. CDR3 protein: CASSSDFTDTQYF. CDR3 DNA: TGTGCCAGCAGCTCGGACTTCACAGATACGCAGTATTTT.

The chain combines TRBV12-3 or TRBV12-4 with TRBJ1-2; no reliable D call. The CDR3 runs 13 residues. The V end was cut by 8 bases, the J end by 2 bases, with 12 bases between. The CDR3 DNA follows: TGTGCCAGCGGCCTCTATGAAAACTATGGCTACACCTTC. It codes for CASGLYENYGYTF.

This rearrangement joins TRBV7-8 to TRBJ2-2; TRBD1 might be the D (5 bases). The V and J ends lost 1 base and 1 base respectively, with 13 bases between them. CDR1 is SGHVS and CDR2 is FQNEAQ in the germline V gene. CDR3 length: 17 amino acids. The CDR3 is CASSLGAGYGNTGELFF. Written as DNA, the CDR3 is TGTGCCAGCAGCTTAGGGGCAGGGTACGGGAACACCGGGGAGCTGTTTTTT.

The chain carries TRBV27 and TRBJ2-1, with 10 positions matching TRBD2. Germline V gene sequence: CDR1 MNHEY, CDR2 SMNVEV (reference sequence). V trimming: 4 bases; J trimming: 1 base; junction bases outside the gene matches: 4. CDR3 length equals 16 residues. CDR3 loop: CASSSVAGGSYNEQFF. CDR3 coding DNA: TGTGCCAGCAGTTCCGTAGCGGGGGGATCCTACAATGAGCAGTTCTTC.

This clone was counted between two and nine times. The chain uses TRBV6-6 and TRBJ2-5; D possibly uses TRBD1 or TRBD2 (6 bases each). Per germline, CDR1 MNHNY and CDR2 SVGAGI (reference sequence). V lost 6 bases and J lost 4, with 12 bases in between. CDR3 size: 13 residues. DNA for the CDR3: TGTGCCAGCAGCCTACGGGGGCGAGAGACCCAGTACTTC. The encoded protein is CASSLRGRETQYF.

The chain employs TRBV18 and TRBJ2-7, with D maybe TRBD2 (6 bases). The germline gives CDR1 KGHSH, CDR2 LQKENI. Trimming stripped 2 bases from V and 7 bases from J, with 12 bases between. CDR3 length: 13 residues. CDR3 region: CASSPDKEGEQYF. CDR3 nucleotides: TGTGCCAGCTCACCAGACAAGGAGGGGGAGCAGTACTTC.

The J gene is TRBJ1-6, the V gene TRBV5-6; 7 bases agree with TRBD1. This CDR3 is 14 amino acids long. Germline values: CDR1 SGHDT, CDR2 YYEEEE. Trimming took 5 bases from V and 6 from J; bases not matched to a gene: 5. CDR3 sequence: CASSTGQSNSPLHF. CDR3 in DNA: TGTGCCAGCAGTACGGGACAGTCTAATTCACCCCTCCACTTT. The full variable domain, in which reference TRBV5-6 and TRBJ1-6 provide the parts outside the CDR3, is DAGVTQSPTHLIKTRGQQVTLRCSPKSGHDTVSWYQQALGQGPQFIFQYYEEEERQRGNFPDRFSGHQFPNYSSELNVNALLLGDSALYLCASSTGQSNSPLHFGNGTRLTVT.

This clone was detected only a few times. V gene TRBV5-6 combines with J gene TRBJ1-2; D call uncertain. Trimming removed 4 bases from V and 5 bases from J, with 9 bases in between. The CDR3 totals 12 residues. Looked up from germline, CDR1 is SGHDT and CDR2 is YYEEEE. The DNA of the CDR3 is TGTGCCAGCAGCCGAGGATTATATGGCTACACCTTC. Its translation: CASSRGLYGYTF. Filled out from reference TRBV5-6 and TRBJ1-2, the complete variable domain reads DAGVTQSPTHLIKTRGQQVTLRCSPKSGHDTVSWYQQALGQGPQFIFQYYEEEERQRGNFPDRFSGHQFPNYSSELNVNALLLGDSALYLCASSRGLYGYTFGSGTRLTVV.

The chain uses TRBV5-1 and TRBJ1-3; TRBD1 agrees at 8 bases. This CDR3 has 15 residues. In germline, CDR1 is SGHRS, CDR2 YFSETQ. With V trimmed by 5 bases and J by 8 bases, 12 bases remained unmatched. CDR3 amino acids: CASSFGQGPGDTIYF. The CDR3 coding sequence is TGCGCCAGCAGTTTTGGACAGGGTCCCGGGGACACCATATATTTT.

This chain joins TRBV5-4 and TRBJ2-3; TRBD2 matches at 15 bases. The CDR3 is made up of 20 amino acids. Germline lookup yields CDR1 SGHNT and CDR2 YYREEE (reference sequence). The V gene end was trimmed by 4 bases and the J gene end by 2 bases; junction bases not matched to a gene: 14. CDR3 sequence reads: CASSEEPDGTSGGNTDTQYF. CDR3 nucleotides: TGTGCCAGCAGCGAAGAGCCGGACGGGACTAGCGGGGGGAACACAGATACGCAGTATTTT.

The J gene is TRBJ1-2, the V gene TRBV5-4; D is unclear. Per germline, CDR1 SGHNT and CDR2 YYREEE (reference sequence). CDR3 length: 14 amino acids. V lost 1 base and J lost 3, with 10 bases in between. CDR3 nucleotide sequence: TGTGCCAGCAGCTTGTACGGTTATTACTATGGCTACACCTTC. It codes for CASSLYGYYYGYTF.